The rows below give T cell receptor beta chains drawn from one sample of a study of T cells in tumors after PD-1 blockade. Clones were sequenced by immunoSEQ multiplex PCR, and TCRdb holds only the in-frame ones, with some missing. In the table there are roughly 50,000 clones, roughly 80% of which are singletons. Sequencing was performed on PBMCs, taken before anti-PD-1 treatment. All receptors derive from a human donor with basal cell carcinoma. Each CDR3 is given with its conserved first and last residue. The order of the fields is D gene, J gene, V gene, CDR3 protein. D genes are given only for firm matches.

-,TRBJ1-1,TRBV3-1/TRBV3-2,CASSQGEGNRQAFF
-,TRBJ2-7,TRBV7-6,CASSLEALQAPYEQYF
-,TRBJ2-7,TRBV6-5,CASRDTGFYEQYF
-,TRBJ1-2,TRBV2,CASTGESDYGYTF
-,TRBJ2-7,TRBV28,CASSYNMGEYEQYF
TRBD1,TRBJ2-1,TRBV7-6,CASSPSTPSRQGARDNEQFF
-,TRBJ2-7,TRBV7-9,CASSLVRQHSYEQYF
-,TRBJ1-1,TRBV4-1,CASSQDIQRNTEAFF
-,TRBJ1-2,TRBV27,CASSGERWANYGYTF
-,TRBJ2-7,TRBV27,CASRGGAETYEQYF
TRBD1,TRBJ1-1,TRBV2,CASRSDRVGTEAFF
-,TRBJ1-5,TRBV28,CASSLEPYSNQPQHF
TRBD1,TRBJ2-7,TRBV19,CASTASSPGQGAYEQYF
-,TRBJ1-1,TRBV5-5,CASSFTGKTEAFF
-,TRBJ1-2,TRBV30,CAWSVNPPGRGDYGYTF
-,TRBJ2-5,TRBV6-5,CATYRAGETQYF
-,TRBJ2-1,TRBV14,CGSGDGYNEQFF
-,TRBJ2-7,TRBV5-1,CASSRGEASKQYF
TRBD1,TRBJ1-2,TRBV7-2,CASSSRDRGLYGYTF
-,TRBJ2-5,TRBV7-9,CASSHRQETQYF
-,TRBJ2-5,TRBV4-1,CASSLGTETSETWAQYF
-,TRBJ1-2,TRBV19,CASRSRGANYGYTF
-,TRBJ2-3,TRBV6-4,CASSPQGAVDTQYF
-,TRBJ1-5,TRBV6-2/TRBV6-3,CASSSSSGWGNQPQHF
TRBD2,TRBJ2-3,TRBV5-4,CASSPAGGPDTQYF
-,TRBJ1-5,TRBV6-4,CASSDSGGNQPQHF
-,TRBJ2-1,TRBV7-8,CASSFWGGAGREQFF
-,TRBJ2-1,TRBV10-3,CATEEDGNEQFF
TRBD1,TRBJ2-5,TRBV18,CASSRDRGGRETQYF
-,TRBJ2-7,TRBV7-9,CASSLAQEQYF
TRBD1,TRBJ2-3,TRBV19,CATLDRADTQYF
-,TRBJ1-2,TRBV21-1,CASSKGGSSRGYGYTF
-,TRBJ1-2,TRBV12-3/TRBV12-4,CASSFDQGYGYTF
-,TRBJ1-1,TRBV6-5,CASSRGVIDTEAFF
-,TRBJ2-1,TRBV5-1,CASSLDLYEQFF
-,TRBJ2-2,TRBV2,CASPFDTYTNTGELFF
-,TRBJ1-2,TRBV23-1,CARGDHFYGYTF
TRBD1,TRBJ2-7,TRBV27,CASSSGQGGIYEQYF
-,TRBJ1-6,TRBV10-1,CASSGDTSNSPLHF
-,TRBJ2-5,TRBV5-1,CASSLKETQYF
TRBD1,TRBJ1-2,TRBV6-5,CASRVQTGDGYTF
-,TRBJ2-7,TRBV5-8,CASSYTGYEQYF
TRBD2,TRBJ2-7,TRBV4-1,CASSQDYSGGKDEQYF
TRBD2,TRBJ2-1,TRBV5-4,CASSLVPSGGARNEQFF
-,TRBJ2-7,TRBV28,CASDLGSKVYEQYF
-,TRBJ2-1,TRBV2,CASTLVALGHNEQFF
TRBD1,TRBJ1-6,TRBV7-9,CASSLRDSIVNSPLHF
TRBD1,TRBJ2-3,TRBV5-1,CASSLSGTGGRDTDTQYF
-,TRBJ2-7,TRBV5-1,CASSLWGAGGDTYEQYF
TRBD1,TRBJ1-2,TRBV28,CASSLARGSYGYTF
-,TRBJ1-1,TRBV20-1,CSASPRGTEAFF
TRBD2,TRBJ2-3,TRBV6-5,CASSSGLAGGLDTQYF
-,TRBJ2-1,TRBV6-5,CASIFRGAAYNEQFF